This TCR beta chain was sequenced for a study of blood T cells in healthy people across ages (dated by TCRdb to between 2014 and 2017). For the wider study: Template switching captured roughly one uniquely barcoded TCR beta cDNA molecule per two T cells in model experiments. To track age-related changes in TCR beta repertoire diversity, the study relied on deep sequencing normalized with unique cDNA molecular identifiers. Donors were grouped into four age groups: young (average 16 years), middle-aged (39), aged (about 59) and long-lived (about 89). Two additional independent replicas of 1 million unique cDNA reads from the same blood draw were analyzed for two donors (one aged 18 to 30 and one aged 80 or older).

The approximately 39 donors, aged 6 to 90 years, were systemically healthy Caucasian individuals from Russia. Roughly 10 milliliters of peripheral blood were collected from each donor into EDTA-treated Vacutainer tubes. Ficoll-Paque density-gradient centrifugation was used to isolate PBMCs, with at least 7 million obtained per sample. Total RNA was extracted from PBMCs with Trizol reagent, with at least 6 micrograms obtained per sample. For every donor, flow cytometry on a PBMC aliquot measured the percentage of naive CD45RAhigh/CD27high T cells. With respect to this clonotype: It lacks a known antigen. Base qualities are not provided; no much larger clone lies one nucleotide away.

Points the paper makes about the study in general: Donor CMV infection status was unknown, potentially confounding age-related changes in expanded clonotypes. Estimates of total diversity based on one million sequenced T cells were considered lower bounds and underestimates. Because profiling used bulk unsorted PBMCs, naive and antigen-experienced compartments could not be compared conclusively. A strong correlation was found between observed TCR beta diversity and the percentage of naive T cells measured by flow cytometry. Observed TCR beta diversity per million T cells fell roughly linearly with age, and a significant reduction was already apparent by age roughly 40. The long-lived group showed more naive CD4+ T cells, fewer expanded clones and increased TCR diversity than the aged group, suggesting age selection.

Library generation was performed with 5' RACE. TCRdb names Illumina HiSeq 2500 as the instrument used. A second about 6 to 11 cycle PCR used a sample-barcoded 5' primer and a J-beta primer mix. A template-switch 5' adaptor carrying 12 random nucleotides introduced a unique molecular identifier onto each TCR beta cDNA molecule. Each sample yielded at least 3 million CDR3-containing paired-end reads. First-strand cDNA was synthesized from all RNA with the Mint cDNA synthesis kit, primed by a TRBC-specific oligonucleotide. Following uracil-DNA glycosylase treatment, all cDNA underwent a first 18-cycle PCR with the universal primers M1SS and BC2_uni_R. In the original analysis: For normalization, 1 million high-quality reads, each with a distinct molecular identifier, were randomly selected from each sample. Instead of being binned into consensus sequences, reads with shared molecular identifiers were discarded. CDR3 identification, clonotype clustering and error correction used MiTCR with a Q25 quality threshold and the strictest error-elimination algorithm. A nonparametric unseen species model with Euler transformation was used to estimate lower-bound total TCR beta diversity. In-frame beta chains were kept once TCRdb had trimmed the public reads at Q25 with fastp and called clones with MiXCR. Each CDR3 protein gets just one entry, which takes the most common genes and DNA from the rows behind it. In this record, the V and J calls reflect TCRdb's handling and not the investigators' own analysis. In all, the sample holds hundreds of thousands of distinct CDR3 sequences, and less than 25% of those were seen once. Around 10% of the sample is held by the ten biggest clonotypes.

The CDR3 spans 16 residues, from the cysteine through the phenylalanine. The CDR3 DNA has 48 bases and is translated from base 1. CDR1 MNHEY and CDR2 SVGAGI were looked up in the germline V gene. The V end gives up 2 bases and the J end 0 bases, leaving 1 base in the junction not matched to a gene. These data also featured in a second study, about T cells of mothers and their children. As that second study puts it: Donors were nine systemically healthy Caucasian individuals: three mothers and their six children. cDNA synthesis used all of the extracted RNA, with approximately 1.4 ug of RNA in each 15 ul reaction. In the second PCR, sample barcodes and 2-4 random nucleotides were introduced via the M1S primer. More than 9 million TCR beta CDR3 reads were obtained from each mother, and approximately 3 million reads were obtained from each child. Thymic selection similarly shapes TCR recombination output in related and unrelated pairs, with minor effect from inherited differences. Normalized repertoire overlap was always found to be slightly, but never significantly, higher in related mother-child pairs than in unrelated mother-child pairs. With a sensitivity of about 100 clones per million clonotypes, no persistent microchimeric T cell clones were detected. Deep NGS was used in the study to compare the TCR beta repertoires of mothers and children and to look for features that separate related mother-child pairs from unrelated individuals. The mean age was about 37 +/- 4 years for the mothers and roughly 11 +/- 4 years for the children. After adapter ligation with NEBNext reagents, the libraries were sequenced on Illumina HiSeq 2000 with 100+100 nt paired-end reads. Mother and child libraries were prepared a month apart and sequenced in separate runs to prevent cross-contamination. For each donor, between about 500,000 and 2,100,000 distinct TCR beta clonotypes were identified. Naive TCR beta clonotypes were estimated from low-frequency clonotypes matched to each donor's FACS-determined naive share, without sorting.

Input material: blood. In this chain, TRBV6-5 is recombined with TRBJ2-1; 10 central bases correspond to TRBD2. The origin of this receptor is a boy younger than 18 in good health. The CDR3 here reads CASSYTSGDSYNEQFF. The DNA reads TGTGCCAGCAGTTACACTAGCGGGGACTCCTACAATGAGCAGTTCTTC.